Listed here are 18 T cell receptor beta chains from one sample, sequenced in a study of blood T cell repertoires in COVID-19. Clones were sequenced by immunoSEQ multiplex PCR, and TCRdb holds only the in-frame ones, with some missing. The table includes over 150,000 clones, around 74% detected once. Sample: peripheral blood. All receptors derive from a woman aged 80 or older with acute or convalescent COVID-19.

This clone has only a few counts. The chain employs TRBV6-6 and TRBJ1-4, with 8 bases matching TRBD1. The CDR3 length is 13 residues. After removal of 2 bases from V and 8 bases from J, the junction contained 1 base not matched to a gene. Germline loops: CDR1 MNHNY, CDR2 SVGAGI (reference sequence). CDR3 loop: CASSYGQGEKLFF. In nucleotides, the CDR3 is TGTGCCAGCAGTTACGGACAGGGAGAAAAACTGTTTTTT.

Worth noting for this clone: The sample carries other DNA sequences with the same CDR3. The chain carries TRBV13 and TRBJ1-2, with 9 bases that match TRBD1. CDR3 length: 15 amino acids. Germline V gene sequence: CDR1 PRHDT, CDR2 FYEKMQ (reference sequence). V shed 2 bases, J shed 0 bases, and the junction held 1 base outside the gene matches. In DNA, the CDR3 is TGTGCCAGCAGCTTACGGGACAGGGCTAACTATGGCTACACCTTC. It translates to CASSLRDRANYGYTF.

CDR3 nucleotide sequence: TGTGCCAGTAGCGGACAGGGCCATAACTATGGCTACACCTTC. Its translation is CASSGQGHNYGYTF. V usage is TRBV19 and J usage is TRBJ1-2, with 8 bases matching TRBD1. The ends lost 6 bases at V and 1 base at J; junction bases unmatched: 4. The CDR3 loop spans 14 amino acids. The V gene's germline CDR1 is LNHDA and CDR2 SQIVND (reference sequence).

The chain is built from TRBV6-2 or TRBV6-3 and TRBJ1-5; unclear D gene. Trimming stripped 6 bases from V and 2 bases from J, with 8 bases between. The V gene's germline CDR1 is MNHEY and CDR2 SVGEGT. This CDR3 is built from 13 residues. DNA for the CDR3: TGTGCCAGCAGCCTTCAGGGCAATCAGCCCCAGCATTTT. This sequence encodes CASSLQGNQPQHF.

V is TRBV6-5 and J is TRBJ2-1; 8 bases agree with TRBD2. Trimming at V came to 4 bases and at J to 6 bases, leaving 11 bases not matched to a gene. The CDR3 consists of 16 residues. CDR1 is MNHEY and CDR2 is SVGAGI in the germline V gene. This CDR3 reads CASSSRSGSWGNEQFF. CDR3 bases: TGTGCCAGCAGTTCCCGGAGCGGGAGTTGGGGCAATGAGCAGTTCTTC.

The chain joins TRBV25-1 to TRBJ1-2; D is possibly TRBD1 (5 bases). Trimming stripped 3 bases from V and 1 base from J, with 15 bases between. Germline V gives CDR1 MGHDK, CDR2 SYGVNS. CDR3 size: 16 residues. The CDR3 region has the DNA TGTGCCAGCAGTGATGGCGGCAGGGCCTTTAACTATGGCTACACCTTC. It specifies CASSDGGRAFNYGYTF.

The rearrangement joins TRBV10-1 to TRBJ1-1; D not resolved. There are 13 residues in the CDR3. V gave up 6 bases and J gave up 4 bases, with 12 bases separating them. Per the germline V gene, CDR1 is WNHNN and CDR2 is SYGVQD (reference sequence). The CDR3 region has the DNA TGCGCCAGCAGCTTCCATAGCACCACTGAAGCTTTCTTT. It is translated as CASSFHSTTEAFF.

The rearrangement links TRBV6-2 or TRBV6-3 to TRBJ2-5, with D uncertain. Between the trimmed V and J ends, which lost 2 bases and 5 bases, there was a span of 9 bases. The CDR3 sequence is 13 residues long. Germline loops: CDR1 MNHEY, CDR2 SVGEGT. CDR3 amino acids: CASSYHTPETQYF. DNA for the CDR3: TGTGCCAGCAGTTACCACACACCCGAGACCCAGTACTTC.

J is TRBJ2-2 and V is TRBV24-1; possible D gene TRBD1, 6 bases. The V end lost 12 bases, the J end lost 4 bases, and 14 bases lay between the germline ends. Germline values: CDR1 KGHDR, CDR2 SFDVKD. The CDR3 is made up of 13 amino acids. The DNA of the CDR3 is TGTGCCGTGACGGACAGAGGCACCGGGGAGCTGTTTTTT. This codes for CAVTDRGTGELFF.

V usage is TRBV2 and J usage is TRBJ1-6, with D maybe TRBD1 (5 bases). Per germline, CDR1 SNHLY and CDR2 FYNNEI. The CDR3 consists of 16 residues. Trimming cost V 1 base and J 9 bases, with 16 bases left between them. CDR3 sequence reads: CASSEVEGRRGSPLHF. The DNA of the CDR3 is TGTGCCAGCAGTGAAGTAGAGGGGAGGCGGGGTTCACCCCTCCACTTT.

This chain uses TRBV6-5 with TRBJ1-2, with TRBD1 identical over 9 bases. CDR1 and CDR2 (germline): MNHEY, SVGAGI. This CDR3 comprises 15 residues. V lost 5 bases to trimming and J lost 3 bases; unmatched junction nucleotides: 7. CDR3 protein: CASSIYRGLDYGYTF. CDR3 DNA sequence: TGTGCCAGCAGTATATACAGGGGGCTAGACTATGGCTACACCTTC.

DNA of the CDR3: TGTGCCACCAGCGACCCCGGGACAGTAAATCAGCCCCAGCATTTT. This encodes CATSDPGTVNQPQHF. This rearrangement joins TRBV15 to TRBJ1-5; 7 bases line up with TRBD1. Germline-derived CDR1 and CDR2 are LNHNV and YYDKDF (reference sequence). After removal of 5 bases from V and 4 bases from J, the junction contained 8 bases not matched to a gene. The CDR3 is 15 amino acids.

V is TRBV18 and J is TRBJ1-2; D is unresolved. The ends were cut back, 1 base at V and 12 bases at J, with 12 bases in the middle. Germline V gene lookup returns CDR1 KGHSH and CDR2 LQKENI. CDR3 length: 12 residues. CDR3 in DNA: TGTGCCAGCTCACCACGAGGGTCGCCGGACACCTTC. Protein sequence: CASSPRGSPDTF.

This sequence joins TRBV5-1 and TRBJ2-3, with 16 bases that match TRBD2. V trimming: 3 bases; J trimming: 3 bases; junction bases outside the gene matches: 13. CDR1 and CDR2 (germline): SGHRS, YFSETQ. This CDR3 spans 20 amino acids. In DNA, the CDR3 is TGCGCCAGCAGCTCCGTCCCGGGACTAGCGGGGGGGTTGGGGACAGATACGCAGTATTTT. Its translation is CASSSVPGLAGGLGTDTQYF.

This chain joins TRBV7-2 and TRBJ2-3, with a weak D call TRBD1 (6 bases). Germline CDR1 and CDR2: SGHTA and FQGNSA. V lost 4 bases, J lost 3 bases, and 17 bases lay in between. This CDR3 is built from 16 residues. The CDR3 sequence: CASSSYGQIITDTQYF. DNA for the CDR3: TGTGCCAGCAGCTCGTACGGACAGATTATTACAGATACGCAGTATTTT.

The genes are TRBV27 and TRBJ2-3; 11 nucleotides match TRBD2. The germline V gene has CDR1 MNHEY and CDR2 SMNVEV (reference sequence). The V gene end was trimmed by 4 bases and the J gene end by 2 bases; junction bases not matched to a gene: 17. There are 20 residues in the CDR3. CDR3 in amino acids: CASSSSYSGGAFFHTDTQYF. CDR3 in DNA: TGTGCCAGCAGTTCGTCGTATAGCGGGGGGGCCTTCTTCCACACAGATACGCAGTATTTT.

This clone has a handful of counts. Other DNA variants within this sample encode the same CDR3. The rearrangement joins TRBV6-5 to TRBJ2-5; 8 bases align to TRBD1. In germline, CDR1 is MNHEY, CDR2 SVGAGI. The CDR3 totals 15 residues. The trim removed 0 bases at V and 5 bases at J, leaving 5 bases unmatched. CDR3 residues: CASSYSTGDGETQYF. The CDR3 region has the DNA TGTGCCAGCAGTTACTCGACAGGGGACGGGGAGACCCAGTACTTC.

The V gene is TRBV7-9, the J gene TRBJ2-3; perhaps TRBD2 as D (5 bases). Germline V lookup: CDR1 SEHNR, CDR2 FQNEAQ (reference sequence). The length of the CDR3 is 16 residues. V lost 7 bases and J 2 bases, leaving 19 bases between the germline ends. CDR3 sequence reads: CASMGLVSGDTDTQYF. CDR3 coding DNA: TGTGCCAGCATGGGTCTTGTGTCCGGGGACACAGATACGCAGTATTTT.